These 22 T cell receptor beta chains were sequenced from one sample in a study of T cell changes during pregnancy in multiple sclerosis. Profiling relied on immunoSEQ multiplex PCR, and the TCRdb table lists in-frame clones only, not all of them. The sample contains over 60,000 clones, around 96% of which appear only once. Source: CD8+ T cells from peripheral blood mononuclear cells, taken after pregnancy. All receptors derive from a female donor with multiple sclerosis, enrolled in a pregnancy study.

The chain is built from TRBV9 and TRBJ2-1; a weak D match, TRBD2 (5 bases). The germline gives CDR1 SGDLS, CDR2 YYNGEE. The CDR3 is made up of 15 amino acids. Trimming left V 6 bases short and J 0 bases short, with 13 bases between. The CDR3 nucleotides read TGTGCCAGCAACCCCACGGGGAGCTCCTACAATGAGCAGTTCTTC. Its protein product is CASNPTGSSYNEQFF.

The rearrangement joins TRBV14 to TRBJ2-3; 10 bases match TRBD1. The trim removed 3 bases at V and 3 bases at J, leaving 6 bases unmatched. This CDR3 comprises 16 residues. From germline, CDR1 is SGHDN and CDR2 FVKESK. The CDR3 DNA is TGTGCCAGCAGCCAGTGGAGGGACAGGGGAACAGATACGCAGTATTTT. The encoded protein is CASSQWRDRGTDTQYF.

The chain couples TRBV4-3 to TRBJ2-7, with 7 bases identical to TRBD1. V trimming: 1 base; J trimming: 3 bases; junction bases outside the gene matches: 3. Germline V lookup: CDR1 LGHNA, CDR2 YSLEER. This CDR3 region has 14 residues. The CDR3 coding sequence is TGCGCCAGCAGCCAAGGACAGGGTTACTACGAGCAGTACTTC. This encodes CASSQGQGYYEQYF.

The chain recombines TRBV28 with TRBJ2-2, with D perhaps TRBD2 (5 bases). Germline V CDR1 and CDR2: MDHEN, SYDVKM. Trimming shortened V by 2 bases and J by 6 bases, and 7 bases separated the two germline ends. The length of the CDR3 is 13 residues. CDR3: CASSLGRPGELFF. The DNA of the CDR3 is TGTGCCAGCAGTTTAGGGAGACCCGGGGAGCTGTTTTTT.

The table lists this clone with a count of one. The rearrangement uses TRBV7-9 and TRBJ2-1; 8 positions agree with TRBD2. Germline trimming cut 5 bases from V and 6 bases from J; bases unmatched to any gene: 18. The CDR3 is 18 residues long. Germline CDR1 and CDR2: SEHNR and FQNEAQ (reference sequence). The CDR3 protein is CASSPPGATSANPNEQFF. The CDR3 region has the DNA TGTGCCAGCAGCCCCCCGGGGGCGACTAGCGCTAATCCCAATGAGCAGTTCTTC.

This rearrangement joins TRBV28 to TRBJ1-3; 8 bases match TRBD1. CDR3 length: 16 amino acids. With V trimmed by 6 bases and J by 4 bases, 11 bases remained unmatched. Germline CDR1 reads MDHEN; CDR2 reads SYDVKM. CDR3 DNA sequence: TGTGCCAGCAGGACCCGAAGCAGGGGGCAGGGAAACACCATATATTTT. Protein sequence: CASRTRSRGQGNTIYF.

The chain links TRBV4-1 to TRBJ1-1; D call uncertain. V lost 4 bases and J 6 bases, leaving 15 bases between the germline ends. The CDR3 is made up of 14 amino acids. The germline V gene has CDR1 MGHRA and CDR2 YSYEKL. CDR3 amino acids: CASSPDSMNSEAFF. CDR3 coding DNA: TGCGCCAGCAGCCCTGACTCCATGAATTCTGAAGCTTTCTTT.

This chain uses TRBV7-8 with TRBJ2-7; 13 nucleotides agree with TRBD2. Trimming took 1 base from V and 4 from J; bases not matched to a gene: 1. Germline V CDR1 and CDR2: SGHVS, FQNEAQ. CDR3 length: 15 residues. The CDR3 nucleotides read TGTGCCAGCAGCTTAGGACTAGCGGGAGGATACGAGCAGTACTTC. It encodes CASSLGLAGGYEQYF.

V gene TRBV6-1 combines with J gene TRBJ2-7, with 7 bases matching TRBD2. The CDR3 totals 15 residues. Germline V gene lookup returns CDR1 MNHNS and CDR2 SASEGT. The V and J ends lost 1 base and 9 bases, in that order; junction bases with no gene match: 12. The CDR3 here is CASSEGEGTISRQYF. CDR3 bases: TGTGCCAGCAGTGAAGGGGAGGGGACTATTTCACGGCAGTACTTC.

V gene TRBV4-1 combines with J gene TRBJ2-7; 9 bases align to TRBD2. The CDR3 spans 16 residues. With 2 bases clipped from V and 2 bases from J, the junction kept 7 bases outside the gene matches. Germline V lookup: CDR1 MGHRA, CDR2 YSYEKL. In DNA form, the CDR3 reads TGCGCCAGCAGCCAACTTATAGCGGGAGATACCTACGAGCAGTACTTC. It codes for CASSQLIAGDTYEQYF.

V gene TRBV15 combines with J gene TRBJ1-5; unclear D gene. Germline loops: CDR1 LNHNV, CDR2 YYDKDF (reference sequence). V lost 3 bases to trimming and J lost 4 bases, with 13 bases between them. CDR3 length: 15 residues. The CDR3 DNA sequence: TGTGCCACCAGCAGGGGGAGTAACCCGAATCAGCCCCAGCATTTT. Encoded protein: CATSRGSNPNQPQHF.

This rearrangement joins TRBV6-5 to TRBJ2-7; D gene ambiguous. CDR3 length equals 13 residues. Per the germline V gene, CDR1 is MNHEY and CDR2 is SVGAGI. V was cut by 0 bases and J by 1 base, with 4 bases left in between. The CDR3 protein is CASSYSQSYEQYF. CDR3 coding DNA: TGTGCCAGCAGTTACTCACAGTCCTACGAGCAGTACTTC.

The chain has TRBV4-1 and TRBJ1-4; a weak D match, TRBD1 (6 bases). From germline, CDR1 is MGHRA and CDR2 YSYEKL. V shed 1 base and J shed 5 bases, with 11 bases lying between them. The CDR3 runs 15 residues. As DNA, the CDR3 is TGCGCCAGCAGCCAAGTTGGACAGATAAATGAAAAACTGTTTTTT. It yields the protein CASSQVGQINEKLFF.

The chain couples TRBV27 to TRBJ2-7; TRBD1 agrees at 7 bases. CDR1 is MNHEY and CDR2 is SMNVEV in the germline V gene (reference sequence). The junction had 15 bases not matched to a gene; V was cut back by 10 bases and J by 3 bases. The CDR3 consists of 15 residues. DNA of the CDR3: TGTGCCACCACTTCCTCCGGGACAGTGTGCTACGAGCAGTACTTC. Protein product: CATTSSGTVCYEQYF.

About this clone: This sample includes further DNA sequences coding for the same CDR3. This chain joins TRBV11-3 and TRBJ2-7, with D possibly matching TRBD2 (5 bases). The CDR3 consists of 13 residues. Germline lookup yields CDR1 SGHNT and CDR2 YENEEA. The germline V and J ends were trimmed by 3 bases and 6 bases, with 12 bases remaining between them. For the CDR3, the DNA is TGTGCCAGCAGCTTTGGTGGGAGAGGCGAGCAGTACTTC. Protein: CASSFGGRGEQYF. Based on the CDR3 plus reference TRBV11-3 and TRBJ2-7, the full variable domain is EAGVVQSPRYKIIEKKQPVAFWCNPISGHNTLYWYLQNLGQGPELLIRYENEEAVDDSQLPKDRFSAERLKGVDSTLKIQPAELGDSAVYLCASSFGGRGEQYFGPGTRLTVT.

The V gene is TRBV5-6, the J gene TRBJ2-7, with 7 bases matching TRBD2. Unmatched junction bases numbered 2, after V lost 0 bases and J lost 2 bases. Per the germline V gene, CDR1 is SGHDT and CDR2 is YYEEEE. The CDR3 sequence is 14 residues long. CDR3 nucleotides: TGTGCCAGCAGCTTGGCTACTAGCGCCTACGAGCAGTACTTC. Protein sequence: CASSLATSAYEQYF.

This rearrangement joins TRBV28 to TRBJ2-5; possibly TRBD2 for D (7 bases). This CDR3 comprises 13 residues. V was clipped by 8 bases and J by 9 bases, with 19 bases between them. The V gene's germline CDR1 is MDHEN and CDR2 SYDVKM. CDR3: CASWGGYQDSQYF. CDR3 sequence (DNA): TGTGCCAGCTGGGGGGGCTATCAGGATTCCCAGTACTTC.

The chain carries TRBV29-1 and TRBJ2-1; 13 nucleotides agree with TRBD2. The V gene end was trimmed by 4 bases and the J gene end by 0 bases; junction bases not matched to a gene: 6. The CDR3 runs 17 residues. From germline, CDR1 is SQVTM and CDR2 ANQGSEA. The CDR3 DNA follows: TGCAGCGTTGTGGGACTAGCGGGGCACCCCTCCTACAATGAGCAGTTCTTC. It translates to CSVVGLAGHPSYNEQFF.

J is TRBJ2-7 and V is TRBV28, with a possible D match to TRBD1 (6 bases). This CDR3 contains 14 residues. V gave up 1 base and J gave up 2 bases, with 9 bases separating them. The germline V gene has CDR1 MDHEN and CDR2 SYDVKM. CDR3 region: CASSLFSGAYEQYF. The CDR3 DNA reads TGTGCCAGCAGTTTATTTTCAGGGGCCTACGAGCAGTACTTC.

The chain carries TRBV7-3 and TRBJ1-2; 8 bases are shared with TRBD1. There are 15 residues in the CDR3. Germline assignment: CDR1 SGHTA and CDR2 FQGTGA. J gave up 5 bases and V 5 bases, and 10 bases lay outside the gene matches. CDR3 loop: CASSPGTGPGYGYTF. CDR3 sequence (DNA): TGTGCCAGCAGCCCAGGGACAGGACCCGGGTATGGCTACACCTTC.

The chain combines TRBV19 with TRBJ2-2, with D possibly being TRBD1 (6 bases). This CDR3 spans 14 amino acids. Trimming pared 3 bases from V and 9 bases from J, leaving 14 bases between. The germline V gene has CDR1 LNHDA and CDR2 SQIVND (reference sequence). The CDR3: CASSMGADPWELFF. The CDR3 DNA reads as TGTGCCAGTAGTATGGGGGCGGATCCCTGGGAGCTGTTTTTT.

This chain connects TRBV28 to TRBJ2-3; TRBD2 agrees at 13 bases. The CDR3 loop spans 17 amino acids. V was clipped by 6 bases and J by 0 bases; unmatched bases: 6. CDR1 is MDHEN and CDR2 is SYDVKM in the germline V gene. The CDR3: CASSLGTSGASTDTQYF. The CDR3 DNA is TGTGCCAGCAGCCTCGGGACTAGCGGGGCTAGCACAGATACGCAGTATTTT.